A selection of T cell receptor beta chains follows, all from one sample in a study of blood T cell repertoires in COVID-19. Data came from immunoSEQ multiplex PCR; TCRdb stores just in-frame clones and leaves some out. The sample has over 120,000 clones, 60% to 80% seen once. The material sequenced was PBMCs or T cells enriched from blood (not recorded which). These receptor sequences come from a woman aged 50 to 60 who had recovered from COVID-19. The CDR3 runs from the conserved cysteine through the conserved F or W. The D gene is left open where the match is weak. Expanded clones get a size class; other rows say once, few or many, or leave the size out.

D gene: -; V gene: TRBV10-2; clone size: once; J gene: TRBJ1-5; CDR3 DNA: TGCGCCAGCAGTGAAACAGGGCCCAATCAGCCCCAGCATTTT; CDR3 protein: CASSETGPNQPQHF
D gene: TRBD1; V gene: TRBV19; clone size: few; J gene: TRBJ1-1; CDR3 DNA: TGTGCCAGTAGTCCCCAGGGGGGAGGCACTGAAGCTTTCTTT; CDR3 protein: CASSPQGGGTEAFF
D gene: TRBD1; V gene: TRBV14; clone size: -; J gene: TRBJ1-1; CDR3 DNA: TGTGCCAGCAGCCAAGGGAGGGGGACAGCCCATGAAGCTTTCTTT; CDR3 protein: CASSQGRGTAHEAFF
D gene: -; V gene: TRBV6-2/TRBV6-3; clone size: -; J gene: TRBJ1-1; CDR3 DNA: TGTGCCAGCAGTCGACTAGGCAGGGTGAACACTGAAGCTTTCTTT; CDR3 protein: CASSRLGRVNTEAFF
D gene: -; V gene: TRBV6-5; clone size: -; J gene: TRBJ1-3; CDR3 DNA: TGTGCCAGCAGCGCCGGGGGTAGCTCTGGAAACACCATATATTTT; CDR3 protein: CASSAGGSSGNTIYF
D gene: -; V gene: TRBV21-1; clone size: -; J gene: TRBJ1-1; CDR3 DNA: TGTGCCAGCAGCAAAAGTGCACGGGGGAGCACTGAAGCTTTCTTT; CDR3 protein: CASSKSARGSTEAFF
D gene: -; V gene: TRBV27; clone size: -; J gene: TRBJ2-6; CDR3 DNA: TGTGCCAGCACCTCCCGAGGGTCTGGGGCCAACGTCCTGACTTTC; CDR3 protein: CASTSRGSGANVLTF
D gene: -; V gene: TRBV30; clone size: -; J gene: TRBJ2-7; CDR3 DNA: TGTGCCTGGAGTGGCGAGTTGAAGGAGCAGTACTTC; CDR3 protein: CAWSGELKEQYF
D gene: TRBD1; V gene: TRBV11-3; clone size: -; J gene: TRBJ2-5; CDR3 DNA: TGTGCCAGCAGCTTAGGAGGGACAGGGATGGGAGAGACCCAGTACTTC; CDR3 protein: CASSLGGTGMGETQYF
D gene: TRBD1; V gene: TRBV29-1; clone size: -; J gene: TRBJ1-2; CDR3 DNA: TGCAGTTCCAGGGGACAGTATGGCTACACCTTC; CDR3 protein: CSSRGQYGYTF
D gene: TRBD1; V gene: TRBV4-2; clone size: -; J gene: TRBJ1-5; CDR3 DNA: TGTGCCAGCAGCCAAGATAGGACAGGGGGTAATAGCAATCAGCCCCAGCATTTT; CDR3 protein: CASSQDRTGGNSNQPQHF
D gene: TRBD2; V gene: TRBV19; clone size: -; J gene: TRBJ2-1; CDR3 DNA: TGTGCCAGTACGGGAGGGTTCTACAATGAGCAGTTCTTC; CDR3 protein: CASTGGFYNEQFF
D gene: TRBD1; V gene: TRBV9; clone size: once; J gene: TRBJ1-2; CDR3 DNA: TGTGCCAGCAGCCTCCCGACAGGGGAGACCTTGGATGGCTACACCTTC; CDR3 protein: CASSLPTGETLDGYTF
D gene: TRBD1; V gene: TRBV19; clone size: -; J gene: TRBJ1-4; CDR3 DNA: TGTGCCAGTAGCCCCCCGGGACAGGTGGTTGAAAAACTGTTTTTT; CDR3 protein: CASSPPGQVVEKLFF
D gene: TRBD2; V gene: TRBV11-3; clone size: -; J gene: TRBJ2-3; CDR3 DNA: TGTGCCAGCAGCATAGCGGGGTCCCGCACAGATACGCAGTATTTT; CDR3 protein: CASSIAGSRTDTQYF
D gene: -; V gene: TRBV28; clone size: -; J gene: TRBJ2-7; CDR3 DNA: TGTGCCAGCAGCCCAGTCGTTCGGGGCGAGCAGTACTTC; CDR3 protein: CASSPVVRGEQYF
D gene: -; V gene: TRBV5-4; clone size: -; J gene: TRBJ2-1; CDR3 DNA: TGTGCCAGCAGCCTGGGTGGGGCTAGTAAGGGCAATGAGCAGTTCTTC; CDR3 protein: CASSLGGASKGNEQFF
D gene: -; V gene: TRBV29-1; clone size: -; J gene: TRBJ2-3; CDR3 DNA: TGCAGCGTTGAGTCCGGCGGAGGCACAGATACGCAGTATTTT; CDR3 protein: CSVESGGGTDTQYF
D gene: -; V gene: TRBV19; clone size: once; J gene: TRBJ1-5; CDR3 DNA: TGTGCCAGTAGAGATCAGGGTTATAGCAATCAGCCCCAGCATTTT; CDR3 protein: CASRDQGYSNQPQHF
D gene: TRBD2; V gene: TRBV27; clone size: -; J gene: TRBJ2-1; CDR3 DNA: TGTGCCAGCAGGGCCCAGAGACTAGCGGTTAGGTATGAGCAGTTCTTC; CDR3 protein: CASRAQRLAVRYEQFF
D gene: TRBD1; V gene: TRBV6-2/TRBV6-3; clone size: -; J gene: TRBJ1-5; CDR3 DNA: TGTGCCAGCAGTTACCCGAGGACAGGGGGCATTCAGCCCCAGCATTTT; CDR3 protein: CASSYPRTGGIQPQHF
D gene: -; V gene: TRBV21-1; clone size: once; J gene: TRBJ2-7; CDR3 DNA: TGTGCCAGCAGCAAAGTATGGGCGCGATCCTACGAGCAGTACTTC; CDR3 protein: CASSKVWARSYEQYF
D gene: -; V gene: TRBV6-5; clone size: few; J gene: TRBJ2-7; CDR3 DNA: TGTGCCAGCAGGGACAGCTCCTACGAGCAGTACTTC; CDR3 protein: CASRDSSYEQYF
D gene: TRBD2; V gene: TRBV6-2/TRBV6-3; clone size: -; J gene: TRBJ2-3; CDR3 DNA: TGTGCCAGCAGTTACTCGGGAGAGCGGGAGCTGGGCACAGATACGCAGTATTTT; CDR3 protein: CASSYSGERELGTDTQYF
D gene: -; V gene: TRBV19; clone size: -; J gene: TRBJ1-2; CDR3 DNA: TGTGCCAGTAGTATTGGCGGGGCTTATGGCTACACCTTC; CDR3 protein: CASSIGGAYGYTF
D gene: -; V gene: TRBV18; clone size: -; J gene: TRBJ1-4; CDR3 DNA: TGTGCCAGCTCTTTCGCAGGGACTAATGAAAAACTGTTTTTT; CDR3 protein: CASSFAGTNEKLFF
D gene: -; V gene: TRBV18; clone size: -; J gene: TRBJ2-3; CDR3 DNA: TGTGCCAGCTCAAGCCTACTAGCAGACACGCAGTATTTT; CDR3 protein: CASSSLLADTQYF
D gene: -; V gene: TRBV5-1; clone size: -; J gene: TRBJ2-7; CDR3 DNA: TGCGCCTTAGGTGGAGAGGACTACGAGCAGTACTTC; CDR3 protein: CALGGEDYEQYF
D gene: -; V gene: TRBV9; clone size: few; J gene: TRBJ1-6; CDR3 DNA: TGTGCCAGCAGCGTCGGACTGGATTCACCCCTCCACTTT; CDR3 protein: CASSVGLDSPLHF
D gene: TRBD1; V gene: TRBV10-3; clone size: -; J gene: TRBJ1-5; CDR3 DNA: TGTGCCATCAGTGAACAGGGGGGCAATCAGCCCCAGCATTTT; CDR3 protein: CAISEQGGNQPQHF
D gene: TRBD1; V gene: TRBV4-1; clone size: -; J gene: TRBJ1-2; CDR3 DNA: TGCGCCAGCAACCCGACAGGGGGCCAATCTCTTGGCTACACCTTC; CDR3 protein: CASNPTGGQSLGYTF
D gene: -; V gene: TRBV28; clone size: few; J gene: TRBJ1-1; CDR3 DNA: TGTGCCAGCAGTTTATTTGGGGCGACTGAAGCTTTCTTT; CDR3 protein: CASSLFGATEAFF
D gene: -; V gene: TRBV11-1; clone size: -; J gene: TRBJ2-7; CDR3 DNA: TGTGCCAGCAGCTTAGGGCGGCTCTCCGAGCAGTACTTC; CDR3 protein: CASSLGRLSEQYF
D gene: -; V gene: TRBV9; clone size: once; J gene: TRBJ1-3; CDR3 DNA: TGTGCCAGCAGCGTAGATCTCTTCTCTGGAAACACCATATATTTT; CDR3 protein: CASSVDLFSGNTIYF
D gene: -; V gene: TRBV7-9; clone size: few; J gene: TRBJ2-7; CDR3 DNA: TGTGCCAGCACCCGCGGGGCCTACGAGCAGTACTTC; CDR3 protein: CASTRGAYEQYF
D gene: -; V gene: TRBV3-1/TRBV3-2; clone size: -; J gene: TRBJ2-7; CDR3 DNA: TGTGCCAGCAGTCGGAATGCGGCTAGCGCATCCTACGAGCAGTACTTC; CDR3 protein: CASSRNAASASYEQYF
D gene: -; V gene: TRBV6-6; clone size: -; J gene: TRBJ2-2; CDR3 DNA: TGTGCCAGCAGTTCACAGGGTACCGGGGAGCTGTTTTTT; CDR3 protein: CASSSQGTGELFF
D gene: -; V gene: TRBV13; clone size: -; J gene: TRBJ1-4; CDR3 DNA: TGTGCCAGCAGCCCGGACAGAAGAGGAAAAAAACTGTTTTTT; CDR3 protein: CASSPDRRGKKLFF
D gene: TRBD2; V gene: TRBV28; clone size: -; J gene: TRBJ2-7; CDR3 DNA: TGTGCCAGCAGTTTGGGCGGGAGGAGCTCCTACGAGCAGTACTTC; CDR3 protein: CASSLGGRSSYEQYF
D gene: TRBD1; V gene: TRBV27; clone size: -; J gene: TRBJ1-4; CDR3 DNA: TGTGCCAGCAGGGGGACAGCTGAAAAACTGTTTTTT; CDR3 protein: CASRGTAEKLFF
D gene: -; V gene: TRBV9; clone size: -; J gene: TRBJ1-3; CDR3 DNA: TGTGCCAGCAGCGTAGAGGACAGATTCTCTGGAAACACCATATATTTT; CDR3 protein: CASSVEDRFSGNTIYF
D gene: -; V gene: TRBV7-8; clone size: -; J gene: TRBJ2-7; CDR3 DNA: TGTGCCAGCAGCTCGATAGCGTTACTCTCCTACGAGCAGTACTTC; CDR3 protein: CASSSIALLSYEQYF
D gene: -; V gene: TRBV2; clone size: -; J gene: TRBJ2-7; CDR3 DNA: TGTGCCAGCAGGGATCTCCGTCAGGAACAGTACTTC; CDR3 protein: CASRDLRQEQYF
D gene: TRBD1; V gene: TRBV3-1/TRBV3-2; clone size: many; J gene: TRBJ1-3; CDR3 DNA: TGTGCCAGCAGCCAAGATCAGACAGGGGGGAACACCATATATTTT; CDR3 protein: CASSQDQTGGNTIYF
D gene: -; V gene: TRBV2; clone size: -; J gene: TRBJ1-3; CDR3 DNA: TGTGCCAGCAGTGACCGTGGTGGCGGAAACACCATATATTTT; CDR3 protein: CASSDRGGGNTIYF
D gene: TRBD2; V gene: TRBV6-5; clone size: -; J gene: TRBJ2-7; CDR3 DNA: TGTGCCAGCAGTTACGGCCCGGGACTAGCCTACGAGCAGTACTTC; CDR3 protein: CASSYGPGLAYEQYF